Ten or more counts support the clone carrying this TCR beta chain. Its antigen is still unknown. This sample is part of a study of T cells in Graves' hyperthyroidism and ophthalmopathy. Unmatched junction bases numbered 14, after V lost 5 bases and J lost 1 base. CDR1 and CDR2 from the germline V gene are SQVTM and ANQGSEA. The CDR3 length is 17 residues. Researchers took RNA transcripts and amplified the TCR beta CDR3 regions from them. The HTBI primer set served for first-round RT-PCR of the TCR CDR3. TCRdb re-analysed the multiplex PCR reads in MiXCR, keeping a single row per CDR3 protein. The repertoire holds about 400,000 distinct CDR3 sequences, with 15% to 18% as singletons. General study results and limits: Most thyroid clonotypes expanded above 0.001 appeared in blood too.

Hyperthyroidism of Graves' type that showed no ophthalmopathy progression within 18 months was stable. Patients were excluded for uncontrolled infection, other autoimmune disease, pregnancy or lactation. Sequencing was performed on blood. V gene TRBV29-1 combines with J gene TRBJ2-5; 9 nucleotides agree with TRBD1. The receptor's source is a woman under 30 with Graves' hyperthyroidism. The CDR3 bases are TGCAGCGTTCGAAGGACAGGGGTGGGAATCCTCCAAGAGACCCAGTACTTC. Its translation is CSVRRTGVGILQETQYF.